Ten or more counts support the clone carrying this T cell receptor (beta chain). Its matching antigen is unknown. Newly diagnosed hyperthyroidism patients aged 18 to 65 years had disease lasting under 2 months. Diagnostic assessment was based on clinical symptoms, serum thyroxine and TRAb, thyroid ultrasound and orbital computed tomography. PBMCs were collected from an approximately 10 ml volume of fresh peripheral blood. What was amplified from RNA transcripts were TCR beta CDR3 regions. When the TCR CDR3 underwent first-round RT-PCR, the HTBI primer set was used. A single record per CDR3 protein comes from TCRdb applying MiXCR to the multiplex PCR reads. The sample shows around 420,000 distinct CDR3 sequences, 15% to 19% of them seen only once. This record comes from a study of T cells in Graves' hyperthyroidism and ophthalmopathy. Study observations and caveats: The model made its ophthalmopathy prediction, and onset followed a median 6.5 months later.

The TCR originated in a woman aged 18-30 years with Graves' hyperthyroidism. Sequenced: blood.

CDR3: CASSWLLGQGNTGELFF. CDR3 in DNA: TGTGCCAGCAGTTGGCTCTTGGGACAGGGGAACACCGGGGAGCTGTTTTTT. This chain joins TRBV6-2 or TRBV6-3 and TRBJ2-2; TRBD1 aligns across 9 bases. The germline CDR1 and CDR2 sequences are MNHEY and SVGEGT. V lost 4 bases to trimming and J lost 1 base; unmatched junction nucleotides: 7. This CDR3 spans 17 amino acids.